This TCR beta chain was retrieved from a study of blood T cell repertoires in COVID-19. Overall study: The samples span acute and convalescent COVID-19 from the United States, Italy and Spain. T cells, B-cell-depleted T cells, or PBMCs supplied cDNA or gDNA.

In the original workflow: Using reference gene primer amplification, nucleated cell counts were estimated. Some clones are missing from TCRdb's copy, which holds only in-frame ones; the method was immunoSEQ multiplex PCR. V, J and clone size are those of that table, while D and trimming were read from the DNA. The profile covers roughly 250,000 clones, with roughly 79% appearing a single time and about 2% taken by the ten largest. The V end was cut by 0 bases, the J end by 5 bases, with 11 bases between. This CDR3 has 15 amino acids. Germline-derived CDR1 and CDR2 are MNHEY and SVGEGT. The chain is built from TRBV6-2 or TRBV6-3 and TRBJ2-1, with D unresolved. Sequenced sample: peripheral blood. The TCR comes from a woman older than 75 with acute or convalescent COVID-19. The CDR3: CASSYSLPSNNEQFF. The CDR3 DNA reads as TGTGCCAGCAGTTACTCTCTCCCGAGTAACAATGAGCAGTTCTTC.